This T cell receptor beta chain derives from a study of cytotoxic CD8 clonotypes in ibrutinib-treated CLL listed by TCRdb under 2021. As for the study more broadly: The cohort was composed of ten to eleven relapsed/refractory and roughly 16 treatment-naive patients; IGHV unmutated status was identified in 17 patients. Longitudinal samples were available for about 30% of the roughly 86 trial participants. Response samples were taken after a median of 12 months on treatment, ranging from roughly 6 to 36 months. Partial responses were observed in some 24 patients and complete responses in 2; after a median follow-up of about 69 months, remission was maintained in around 14 patients and progression was observed in roughly 12. Every sample from remission and from progressive disease was obtained while the patients were still on ibrutinib. On average, each sample had roughly 230,000 productive templates and tens of thousands of productive rearrangements. Cryopreserved peripheral blood mononuclear cells were obtained prior to treatment, at the time of response, and at either disease progression or sustained remission. Summary of the overall study and its limitations: Sampling times were not matched between sustained-remission and progressing patients, and lymph node repertoires were not studied. Public clonotypes were found to be uncommon and were observed to contract or remain stable during treatment; the increase in clonality was shown to reflect expansion of private clonotypes at ibrutinib response. At ibrutinib response clonality went up, during sustained remission it held steady, and at progression it dropped back toward baseline. Baseline clonality exceeded that of age-matched healthy donors and correlated strongly with circulating CD8+ T-cell counts.

The CDR3 sequence holds 19 residues, the cysteine and phenylalanine included. Left in the record is the CDR3 DNA by itself, 57 bases read in frame from the first base. After removal of 2 bases from V and 6 bases from J, the junction retains 21 bases not matched to a gene. According to the germline V gene, CDR1 reads SGHDT and CDR2 reads YYEEEE. What the time point label conveys for this sample: progressive disease on ibrutinib. For TCR beta library preparation, about 1.8 micrograms of genomic DNA were isolated from cryopreserved PBMCs. High-throughput TCR beta sequencing was performed on longitudinal blood samples from CLL patients receiving ibrutinib monotherapy. The patients took part in an open-label, single-center phase 2 trial of ibrutinib monotherapy. Concerning this clone itself: The antigen it binds to is not known. Per-nucleotide qualities are absent, and no much larger clonotype sits a single base away.

The goal of deep resolution MiSeq sequencing was a depth between 1 in 1 million and 1 in 200,000 T cells, and coverage averaged 10x per clonotype. TCR beta libraries were generated with the immunoSEQ hsTCRB Kit. From the authors' description of their analysis: The data were analyzed with ImmunoSEQ Analyzer and ImmunoSEQ Data Assistant, and V, D and J gene assignments followed IMGT definitions. Clonality, which ranges from 0 to 1, was calculated as one minus the normalized Shannon entropy of productive rearrangement frequencies. Public clonotype analysis was restricted to overrepresented clonotypes comprising at least 0.05% of each patient's repertoire. About a dozen repertoires from age-matched healthy donors, obtained from immuneACCESS, served as clonality controls. The immuneACCESS repertoire file appears here via TCRdb, limited to in-frame rearrangements. These files lack a portion of the clones; in checked studies, under half of the deficit traces to unresolved V genes, and the cause of the others is not known. V and J calls and clone size are as listed in that table; D and trimming were resolved from the DNA. The sample table holds approximately 280,000 clones, of which roughly 76% were seen once. Around 5.1% of the sample comes from the top ten.

This specimen was PBMCs, taken at disease progression, from a patient treated with ibrutinib. The TCR originated in a human donor with chronic lymphocytic leukemia. The chain employs TRBV5-6 and TRBJ2-5; 8 of the junction bases match TRBD1. At the DNA level, the sequence is TGTGCCAGCAGCTTCTTGGGGGAGAGTGGCACAGGGGGTAGGAAGACCCAGTACTTC. Its translation reads: CASSFLGESGTGGRKTQYF.